This record looks at one T cell receptor (beta chain) sequence and its context. The entry originates in a study of blood T cell repertoires in COVID-19. For the study at large: The study drew acute and convalescent COVID-19 samples from the United States, Italy and Spain. From T cells, B-cell-depleted T cells, or PBMCs came the material, which was cDNA or gDNA.

In the original workflow: Amplified reference gene primers provided the basis for estimating nucleated cell counts. Here immunoSEQ multiplex PCR was the method, and the copy in TCRdb shows in-frame clones only, minus some. V and J calls plus clone size are reproduced from that table; the DNA served to infer D and trimming. The table shows 150,000 to 200,000 clones, with 80% to 85% occurring only once. Trimming removed 6 bases from V and 5 bases from J; junction bases left unmatched: 12. CDR3 length: 15 amino acids. From germline, CDR1 is ENHRY and CDR2 SYGVKD. The V call is TRBV10-3, the J call TRBJ2-5; 7 nucleotides align to TRBD1. The specimen was peripheral blood. This TCR was recovered from a middle-aged woman with COVID-19, enrolled during active disease. CDR3 coding DNA: TGTGCCATCAGCCCTGACAGGGACCCTTGGGAGACCCAGTACTTC. Encoded protein: CAISPDRDPWETQYF.